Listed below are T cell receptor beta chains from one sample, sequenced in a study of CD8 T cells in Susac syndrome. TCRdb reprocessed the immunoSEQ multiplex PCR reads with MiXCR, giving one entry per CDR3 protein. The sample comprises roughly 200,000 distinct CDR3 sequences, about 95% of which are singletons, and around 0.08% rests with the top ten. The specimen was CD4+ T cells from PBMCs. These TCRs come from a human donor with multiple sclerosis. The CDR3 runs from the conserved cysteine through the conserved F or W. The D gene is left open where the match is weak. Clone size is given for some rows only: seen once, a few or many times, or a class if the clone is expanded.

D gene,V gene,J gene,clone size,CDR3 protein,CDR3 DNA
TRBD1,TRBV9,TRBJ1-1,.,CASSVANRGRGEAFF,TGTGCCAGCAGCGTGGCGAACAGGGGCCGGGGTGAAGCTTTCTTT
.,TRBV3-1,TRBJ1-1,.,CASSQGYYIGTEAFF,TGTGCCAGCAGCCAAGGGTACTACATAGGGACTGAAGCTTTCTTT
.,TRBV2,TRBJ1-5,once,CASSRTRAQYSNQPQHF,TGTGCCAGCAGCCGCACTAGGGCCCAATATAGCAATCAGCCCCAGCATTTT
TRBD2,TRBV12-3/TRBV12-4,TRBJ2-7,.,CASSLPSGGDEQYF,TGTGCCAGCAGTTTACCTAGCGGGGGGGACGAGCAGTACTTC
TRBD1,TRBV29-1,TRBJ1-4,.,CSVWTGANEKLFF,TGCAGCGTGTGGACAGGGGCAAATGAAAAACTGTTTTTT
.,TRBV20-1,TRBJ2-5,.,CSARERETQYF,TGCAGTGCTAGAGAGCGGGAGACCCAGTACTTC
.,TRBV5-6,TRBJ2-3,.,CASSLSRTADHSTDTQYF,TGTGCCAGCAGCTTGTCTCGGACAGCGGACCATAGCACAGATACGCAGTATTTT
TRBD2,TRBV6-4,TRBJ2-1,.,CASTQEAGGPGEQFF,TGTGCCAGTACGCAAGAAGCGGGGGGGCCCGGTGAGCAGTTCTTC
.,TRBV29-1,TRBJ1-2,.,CSVSTASYGYTF,TGCAGCGTTTCAACAGCCTCCTATGGCTACACCTTC
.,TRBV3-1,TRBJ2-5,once,CASSQRLETQYF,TGTGCCAGCAGCCAACGCTTAGAGACCCAGTACTTC
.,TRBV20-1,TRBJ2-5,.,CSASDSPQETQYF,TGCAGTGCTAGCGACAGTCCCCAAGAGACCCAGTACTTC
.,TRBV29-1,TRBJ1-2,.,CSTEDSSSYGYTF,TGCAGCACGGAGGACAGTAGTAGCTATGGCTACACCTTC
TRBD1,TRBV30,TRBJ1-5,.,CAWSPWGAAGGPQHF,TGTGCCTGGAGTCCGTGGGGGGCTGCAGGGGGGCCCCAGCATTTT
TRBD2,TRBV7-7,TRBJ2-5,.,CASSTSGGWEETQYF,TGTGCTAGCAGCACTAGCGGGGGTTGGGAAGAGACCCAGTACTTC
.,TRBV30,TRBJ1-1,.,CAWSVVNTEAFF,TGTGCCTGGAGTGTTGTGAACACTGAAGCTTTCTTT
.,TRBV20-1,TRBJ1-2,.,CSARAGGEAGYTF,TGCAGTGCTAGGGCCGGGGGCGAGGCTGGCTACACCTTC
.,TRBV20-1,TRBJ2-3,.,CSARPSTDTQYF,TGCAGTGCTAGACCTAGCACAGATACGCAGTATTTT
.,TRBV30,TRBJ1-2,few,CAWSVNYGYTF,TGTGCCTGGAGTGTGAACTATGGCTACACCTTC
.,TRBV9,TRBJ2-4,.,CASSVAGDGRAKNIQYF,TGTGCCAGCAGCGTAGCGGGGGACGGGAGAGCCAAAAACATTCAGTACTTC
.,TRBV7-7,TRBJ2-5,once,CASSLSGVTGNGAQYF,TGTGCTAGCAGCTTAAGTGGTGTGACAGGCAACGGGGCCCAGTACTTC
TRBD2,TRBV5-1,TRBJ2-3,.,CASSPSGGAADTQYF,TGCGCCAGCAGCCCGAGCGGGGGGGCCGCGGATACGCAGTATTTT
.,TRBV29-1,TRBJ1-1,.,CSVTGLGVNTEAFF,TGCAGCGTCACGGGGCTGGGGGTGAACACTGAAGCTTTCTTT
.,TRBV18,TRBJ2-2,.,CASSWTTGELFF,TGTGCCAGCTCGTGGACGACCGGGGAGCTGTTTTTT
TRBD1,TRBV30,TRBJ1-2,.,CAWSAGTGEIYGYTF,TGTGCCTGGAGTGCAGGGACAGGAGAGATCTATGGCTACACCTTC
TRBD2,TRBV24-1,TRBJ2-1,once,CATSDSTSGGVPYNEQFF,TGTGCCACCAGTGATTCGACTAGCGGGGGGGTACCCTACAATGAGCAGTTCTTC
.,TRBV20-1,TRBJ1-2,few,CSAGTTGYGYTF,TGCAGTGCTGGGACTACGGGCTATGGCTACACCTTC
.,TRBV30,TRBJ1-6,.,CAWTLNRPPLHF,TGTGCCTGGACCCTAAACCGTCCACCCCTCCACTTT
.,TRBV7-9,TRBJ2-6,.,CASSLARGLSGANVLTF,TGTGCCAGCAGCTTAGCGCGGGGGCTCTCTGGGGCCAACGTCCTGACTTTC
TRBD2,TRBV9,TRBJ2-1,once,CASSPGASGGFNEQFF,TGTGCCAGCAGCCCTGGGGCTAGCGGGGGGTTCAATGAGCAGTTCTTC
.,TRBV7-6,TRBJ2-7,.,CASSRNSEGEQYF,TGTGCCAGCAGCCGAAACTCTGAGGGCGAGCAGTACTTC
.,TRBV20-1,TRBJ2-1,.,CSARGGLSSYNEQFF,TGCAGTGCTAGGGGCGGGCTGAGCTCCTACAATGAGCAGTTCTTC
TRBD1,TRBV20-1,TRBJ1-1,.,CSRLGRTGSLNTEAFF,TGCAGTCGTCTTGGGCGGACAGGGAGTTTGAACACTGAAGCTTTCTTT
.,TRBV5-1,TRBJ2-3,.,CASSPLGDTQYF,TGTGCCAGTAGCCCCCTCGGAGATACGCAGTATTTT
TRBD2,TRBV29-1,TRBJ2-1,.,CSVFGGEGLYNEQFF,TGCAGCGTCTTCGGGGGGGAAGGCCTATACAATGAGCAGTTCTTC
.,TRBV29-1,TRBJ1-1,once,CSVAETMNTEAFF,TGCAGCGTTGCAGAGACTATGAACACTGAAGCTTTCTTT
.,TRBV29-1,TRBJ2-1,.,CSVEGRPQAYNEQFF,TGCAGCGTTGAAGGCCGACCACAGGCGTACAATGAGCAGTTCTTC
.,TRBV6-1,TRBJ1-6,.,CASSRGTSLVGSPLHF,TGTGCCAGCAGCCGAGGGACTTCTTTGGTTGGTTCACCCCTCCACTTT
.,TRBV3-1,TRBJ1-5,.,CASSQRVSNQPQHF,TGTGCCAGCAGCCAACGGGTTAGCAATCAGCCCCAGCATTTT
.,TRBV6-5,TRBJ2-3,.,CASSSRNRGTDTQYF,TGTGCCAGCAGTTCCAGGAATAGGGGCACAGATACGCAGTATTTT
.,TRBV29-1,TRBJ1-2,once,CSVRDGYGYTF,TGCAGCGTTCGGGACGGCTATGGCTACACCTTC
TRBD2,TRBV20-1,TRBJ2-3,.,CSASEQRGVSTDTQYF,TGCAGTGCTAGTGAACAGCGGGGGGTAAGCACAGATACGCAGTATTTT
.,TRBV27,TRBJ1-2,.,CASSAPTDYGYTF,TGTGCCAGCAGTGCCCCGACCGACTATGGCTACACCTTC
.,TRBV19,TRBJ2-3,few,CASSENTDTQYF,TGTGCCAGTAGCGAGAACACAGATACGCAGTATTTT
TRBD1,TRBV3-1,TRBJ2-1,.,CASSHISQGANEQFF,TGTGCCAGCAGCCACATCAGTCAGGGGGCAAACGAGCAGTTCTTC
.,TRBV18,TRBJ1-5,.,CASSGPFVYQPQHF,TGTGCCAGCTCGGGGCCCTTTGTTTATCAGCCCCAGCATTTT
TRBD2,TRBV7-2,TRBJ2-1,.,CASSLRGGGPHEQFF,TGTGCCAGCAGCTTACGTGGCGGGGGGCCACATGAGCAGTTCTTC